This TCR beta chain was sequenced in a study of blood T cell repertoires in COVID-19. Measured with immunoSEQ multiplex PCR; TCRdb has only the in-frame clones, and not every one. The sample has approximately 89,000 clones, 78% seen once. This CDR3 comprises 15 residues. Germline V CDR1 and CDR2: SEHNR, FQNEAQ (reference sequence). V was clipped by 1 base and J by 4 bases; unmatched bases: 6. Seattle researchers signed up patients amid active infection and tracked them longitudinally. Sequencing used peripheral blood. V gene TRBV7-9 combines with J gene TRBJ1-2, with 7 bases that match TRBD1. The clonotype was recovered from a man aged 65 to 79 with COVID-19, enrolled during active disease. In nucleotides, the CDR3 is TGTGCCAGCAGCTTAGAGGGGGCGAAGGCCTATGGCTACACCTTC. It encodes CASSLEGAKAYGYTF. Full variable domain (remainder filled in from reference TRBV7-9 and TRBJ1-2): DTGVSQNPRHKITKRGQNVTFRCDPISEHNRLYWYRQTLGQGPEFLTYFQNEAQLEKSRLLSDRFSAERPKGSFSTLEIQRTEQGDSAMYLCASSLEGAKAYGYTFGSGTRLTVV.